The 32 T cell receptor beta chains below come from one sample, sequenced in a study of CD8+CD57+ T cells in acquired aplastic anemia. Using genomic DNA as the template, TCR beta VDJ and CDR3 profiling was carried out. Via MiXCR, TCRdb re-called the reads, giving one row per CDR3 protein. The table records 250,000 to 350,000 distinct CDR3 sequences, 56% of them present only once. Sequencing was carried out using sorted CD4+, CD8+, or CD8+CD57+ T cells (not recorded which) from PBMCs. These receptors were taken from a human donor with severe aplastic anemia or a healthy control (not recorded which).

This clonotype was detected many times. The gene calls are TRBV6-5 and TRBJ1-2; D not resolved. Trimming stripped 2 bases from V and 5 bases from J, with 15 bases between. The V gene's germline CDR1 is MNHEY and CDR2 SVGAGI. The CDR3 covers 15 residues. The DNA of the CDR3 is TGTGCCAGCAGTTACCGGAATACGCCTTTTTATGGCTACACCTTC. Translating gives CASSYRNTPFYGYTF.

This clonotype was detected only once. V usage is TRBV9 and J usage is TRBJ2-1, with TRBD2 identical over 9 bases. CDR1 SGDLS and CDR2 YYNGEE come from the germline V gene. The CDR3 is 15 amino acids. The V segment lost 3 bases and the J segment 7 bases; nucleotides outside the gene matches: 8. For the CDR3, the DNA is TGTGCCAGCAGCGGATCCTTAGCGGGGGTAAATGAGCAGTTCTTC. As protein: CASSGSLAGVNEQFF. The entire variable domain, with the rest obtained from reference TRBV9 and TRBJ2-1, is as follows: DSGVTQTPKHLITATGQRVTLRCSPRSGDLSVYWYQQSLDQGLQFLIQYYNGEERAKGNILERFSAQQFPDLHSELNLSSLELGDSALYFCASSGSLAGVNEQFFGPGTRLTVL.

The chain carries TRBV9 and TRBJ1-1, with a possible D match to TRBD1 (5 bases). CDR3 length equals 12 residues. Trimming left V 5 bases short and J 5 bases short, with 10 bases between. The V gene's germline CDR1 is SGDLS and CDR2 YYNGEE. The CDR3 DNA is TGTGCCAGCAGGGCAGGGCGGACTGAAGCTTTCTTT. Its translation: CASRAGRTEAFF.

The chain couples TRBV2 to TRBJ2-3; D is possibly TRBD2 (7 bases). This CDR3 is 14 amino acids long. Germline V gives CDR1 SNHLY, CDR2 FYNNEI. The V end lost 4 bases, the J end lost 4 bases, and 12 bases lay between the germline ends. DNA for the CDR3: TGTGCCAGCAGTGTGACGGGGGGCGCAGATACGCAGTATTTT. This encodes CASSVTGGADTQYF.

The count of this clonotype is one. The gene calls are TRBV12-3 or TRBV12-4 and TRBJ2-7; 9 bases are shared with TRBD1. With 5 bases clipped from V and 3 bases from J, the junction kept 5 bases outside the gene matches. The CDR3 contains 14 residues. The CDR3 spells CASSLGQGYYEQYF. The CDR3 region has the DNA TGTGCCAGCAGTCTGGGACAGGGATACTACGAGCAGTACTTC.

The chain's CDR3 is CASSQGADYEQYF. CDR3 nucleotide sequence: TGCGCCAGCAGCCAAGGGGCCGACTACGAGCAGTACTTC. The chain employs TRBV5-1 and TRBJ2-7, with D tentatively TRBD1 (5 bases). CDR3 length: 13 amino acids. Germline V gene data show CDR1 as SGHRS and CDR2 as YFSETQ. V was trimmed by 4 bases and J by 3 bases, leaving 11 bases between them.

The CDR3 protein is CASSPAGREETQYF. The CDR3 DNA reads TGTGCCAGCTCCCCGGCAGGGCGGGAAGAGACCCAGTACTTC. The chain combines TRBV18 with TRBJ2-5; tentatively, D is TRBD1 or TRBD2 (5 bases each). Trimming stripped 6 bases from V and 3 bases from J, with 14 bases between. The germline gives CDR1 KGHSH, CDR2 LQKENI. The CDR3 totals 14 residues.

V and J are TRBV5-1 and TRBJ2-2; 16 bases are a match to TRBD2. Germline loops: CDR1 SGHRS, CDR2 YFSETQ. This CDR3 spans 18 amino acids. J was trimmed by 3 bases and V by 4 bases; bases with no gene match: 6. CDR3 nucleotide sequence: TGCGCCAGCAGCCCGGGACTAGCGGGGGGGAGGTACACCGGGGAGCTGTTTTTT. Protein product: CASSPGLAGGRYTGELFF.

J is TRBJ2-2 and V is TRBV9, with D perhaps matching TRBD2 (5 bases). V was trimmed by 1 base and J by 7 bases, leaving 17 bases between them. The CDR3 totals 16 residues. Germline values: CDR1 SGDLS, CDR2 YYNGEE. This CDR3 reads CASSVNLGPEGGELFF. DNA for the CDR3: TGTGCCAGCAGCGTAAATTTAGGACCTGAGGGCGGGGAGCTGTTTTTT. Looking up the rest from reference TRBV9 and TRBJ2-2 gives the full variable domain: DSGVTQTPKHLITATGQRVTLRCSPRSGDLSVYWYQQSLDQGLQFLIQYYNGEERAKGNILERFSAQQFPDLHSELNLSSLELGDSALYFCASSVNLGPEGGELFFGEGSRLTVL.

The chain employs TRBV20-1 and TRBJ2-7; TRBD1 is a possible D gene (6 bases). This CDR3 is built from 13 residues. Germline CDR1 DFQATT, CDR2 SNEGSKA (reference sequence). The germline V and J ends were trimmed by 5 bases and 1 base, with 12 bases remaining between them. The CDR3 loop reads CSASQGGSYEQYF. The CDR3 DNA sequence: TGCAGTGCTTCCCAAGGGGGATCCTACGAGCAGTACTTC.

This clonotype came up many times. The rearrangement links TRBV7-9 to TRBJ1-2, with a weak D call TRBD1 (5 bases). Germline loops: CDR1 SEHNR, CDR2 FQNEAQ (reference sequence). This CDR3 is built from 14 residues. The V and J ends lost 7 bases and 4 bases respectively, with 16 bases between them. The CDR3: CASTSGSGGYGYTF. Written as DNA, the CDR3 is TGTGCCAGCACCTCAGGGTCTGGGGGCTATGGCTACACCTTC.

The gene calls are TRBV15 and TRBJ2-7; tentatively, D is TRBD2 (6 bases). Trimming cost V 1 base and J 1 base, with 11 bases left between them. The germline gives CDR1 LNHNV, CDR2 YYDKDF (reference sequence). The CDR3 is 15 residues long. The CDR3 sequence is CATSRGRLESYEQYF. The CDR3 bases are TGTGCCACCAGCAGAGGCCGACTAGAGTCCTACGAGCAGTACTTC. Together with reference TRBV15 and TRBJ2-7, the CDR3 gives the full variable domain: DAMVIQNPRYQVTQFGKPVTLSCSQTLNHNVMYWYQQKSSQAPKLLFHYYDKDFNNEADTPDNFQSRRPNTSFCFLDIRSPGLGDTAMYLCATSRGRLESYEQYFGPGTRLTVT.

This clonotype was found many times. The chain combines TRBV12-3 or TRBV12-4 with TRBJ1-2; weak D call: TRBD1 (6 bases). This CDR3 is built from 14 residues. V lost 1 base and J 5 bases, leaving 11 bases between the germline ends. CDR3 sequence (DNA): TGTGCCAGCAGTTTAGTGGGGGGGCTATATGGCTACACCTTC. This gives the protein CASSLVGGLYGYTF.

The V gene is TRBV7-6, the J gene TRBJ2-7; TRBD2 matches at 8 bases. CDR3 length equals 15 residues. Looked up from germline, CDR1 is SGHVS and CDR2 is FNYEAQ. V lost 4 bases and J lost 3; bases outside the gene matches: 8. The CDR3 sequence: CASSSELAERYEQYF. CDR3 sequence (DNA): TGTGCCAGCAGCTCCGAACTAGCGGAGCGCTACGAGCAGTACTTC.

This clonotype was counted only a few times. The chain employs TRBV2 and TRBJ1-5, with D perhaps TRBD1 (5 bases). CDR1 and CDR2 (germline): SNHLY, FYNNEI. CDR3 size: 15 residues. Trimming removed 6 bases from V and 7 bases from J, with 19 bases in between. The CDR3 bases are TGTGCCAGCAGCCCGGGACTCGGCGAGAAACAGCCCCAGCATTTT. Protein sequence: CASSPGLGEKQPQHF.

The rearrangement links TRBV9 to TRBJ2-5; D is unresolved. Trimming pared 4 bases from V and 2 bases from J, leaving 9 bases between. The CDR3 consists of 13 residues. The V gene's germline CDR1 is SGDLS and CDR2 YYNGEE. DNA for the CDR3: TGTGCCAGCAGCCCGTCCCCGCAAGAGACCCAGTACTTC. Residues: CASSPSPQETQYF.

This clonotype was seen at least ten times. J is TRBJ2-1 and V is TRBV6-6; 9 nucleotides line up with TRBD2. CDR3 size: 15 residues. Trimming at V came to 5 bases and at J to 3 bases, leaving 5 bases not matched to a gene. In germline, CDR1 is MNHNY, CDR2 SVGAGI (reference sequence). The CDR3 DNA follows: TGTGCCAGCAGTCCTGGACTAGCGTTCTACAATGAGCAGTTCTTC. Protein: CASSPGLAFYNEQFF.

This clonotype came up many times. This chain links TRBV20-1 with TRBJ2-7; 7 bases map to TRBD2. The ends lost 0 bases at V and 1 base at J; junction bases unmatched: 6. This CDR3 is built from 15 residues. Germline CDR1 and CDR2: DFQATT and SNEGSKA (reference sequence). Here the CDR3 DNA reads TGCAGTGCTAGAGATATGGGGGGGGTTTCCTACGAGCAGTACTTC. Translated: CSARDMGGVSYEQYF.

This clonotype was counted many times. This rearrangement joins TRBV7-8 to TRBJ2-1, with a weak D call TRBD2 (5 bases). The V gene's germline CDR1 is SGHVS and CDR2 FQNEAQ. V lost 5 bases, J lost 9 bases, and 11 bases lay in between. This CDR3 contains 12 residues. In nucleotides, the CDR3 is TGTGCCAGCAGCGAGGAGGTTGCTGAGCAGTTCTTC. Its protein product is CASSEEVAEQFF.

The chain employs TRBV7-3 and TRBJ2-5; TRBD2 matches 12 bases. Germline-derived CDR1 and CDR2 are SGHTA and FQGTGA. The CDR3 sequence is 19 residues long. The J segment lost 4 bases and the V segment lost 5 bases, leaving 17 bases of the junction unmatched. CDR3 in amino acids: CASSPLRDRLAGEGETQYF. The CDR3 bases are TGTGCCAGCAGCCCGTTAAGGGATCGACTAGCGGGGGAAGGAGAGACCCAGTACTTC.

This clonotype was observed at least ten times. The J gene is TRBJ1-2, the V gene TRBV20-1, with 7 positions matching TRBD1. J was trimmed by 6 bases and V by 1 base; bases with no gene match: 2. Germline V lookup: CDR1 DFQATT, CDR2 SNEGSKA (reference sequence). The CDR3 has 12 amino acids. The CDR3 region is CSARGGGDGYTF. The CDR3 DNA reads TGCAGTGCTAGAGGAGGGGGCGATGGCTACACCTTC.

This clonotype showed up many times. The CDR3 DNA sequence: TGCAGTGCTAGGGACTTCGAGGGGGGGCTTTTCGACGAGCAGTACTTC. Protein sequence: CSARDFEGGLFDEQYF. The rearrangement uses TRBV20-1 and TRBJ2-7; tentative D call: TRBD2 (7 bases). CDR1 is DFQATT, CDR2 SNEGSKA, per germline (reference sequence). With 3 bases removed from V and 5 bases from J, the gap between germline ends came to 23 bases. This CDR3 contains 16 residues.

This chain joins TRBV9 and TRBJ1-6, with 8 bases aligning to TRBD1. The trim removed 5 bases at V and 6 bases at J, leaving 7 bases unmatched. The CDR3 contains 15 residues. Germline V lookup: CDR1 SGDLS, CDR2 YYNGEE. CDR3 sequence reads: CASSGGQGGNSPLHF. CDR3 coding DNA: TGTGCCAGCAGTGGTGGACAGGGAGGTAATTCACCCCTCCACTTT.

The genes are TRBV7-8 and TRBJ2-7, with no clear D. Trimming took off 7 bases at V and 1 base at J, with 14 bases between the two ends. CDR3 length: 14 residues. Germline V gene sequence: CDR1 SGHVS, CDR2 FQNEAQ. The CDR3 loop is CASTQWAESYEQYF. The CDR3 DNA sequence: TGTGCCAGCACCCAATGGGCAGAATCCTACGAGCAGTACTTC. The variable domain in full, with the rest retrieved from reference TRBV7-8 and TRBJ2-7, is GAGVSQSPRYKVAKRGQDVALRCDPISGHVSLFWYQQALGQGPEFLTYFQNEAQLDKSGLPSDRFFAERPEGSVSTLKIQRTQQEDSAVYLCASTQWAESYEQYFGPGTRLTVT.

The rearrangement uses TRBV6-5 and TRBJ2-5, with 7 bases aligning to TRBD2. There are 15 residues in the CDR3. Germline-derived CDR1 and CDR2 are MNHEY and SVGAGI. V was clipped by 3 bases and J by 4 bases; unmatched bases: 8. In DNA form, the CDR3 reads TGTGCCAGCAGTTATACCGCGGGGGTGGGAGAGACCCAGTACTTC. Encoded protein: CASSYTAGVGETQYF.

The V gene is TRBV19, the J gene TRBJ1-1; 8 nucleotides line up with TRBD1. The CDR3 loop spans 13 amino acids. The trim removed 5 bases at V and 9 bases at J, leaving 8 bases unmatched. Germline CDR1 reads LNHDA; CDR2 reads SQIVND (reference sequence). This CDR3 is CASSEGQGFKAFF. In DNA, the CDR3 is TGTGCCAGTAGTGAAGGACAGGGTTTTAAAGCTTTCTTT.

As regards this clonotype: Its ends do not fully match the called genes, so a read error is possible. This rearrangement joins TRBV10-2 to TRBJ2-1; no definite D call. The germline CDR1 and CDR2 sequences are WSHSY and SAAADI. The CDR3 loop spans 15 amino acids. CDR3 sequence reads: CASSDEFPVINEQSF. As DNA, the CDR3 is TGCGCCAGCAGTGATGAATTCCCCGTTATAAATGAGCAGTCCTTC.

The chain couples TRBV19 to TRBJ2-7; 9 nucleotides align to TRBD2. The ends lost 5 bases at V and 1 base at J; junction bases unmatched: 6. The length of the CDR3 is 15 residues. Germline values: CDR1 LNHDA, CDR2 SQIVND (reference sequence). The CDR3 loop reads CASSSSGRLSYEQYF. CDR3 sequence (DNA): TGTGCCAGTAGTTCAAGCGGGAGGTTGTCCTACGAGCAGTACTTC.

As concerns this clonotype: A much larger clonotype is one base distant, so this may be a read error. The chain uses TRBV6-2 or TRBV6-3 and TRBJ2-2; D may be TRBD2 (5 bases). The CDR3 has 13 amino acids. Germline CDR1 MNHEY, CDR2 SVGEGT. The CDR3 protein is CASRDVWAGELLF. Written as DNA, the CDR3 is TGTGCCAGCAGGGACGTTTGGGCCGGGGAGCTGCTTTTT.

The V gene is TRBV10-3, the J gene TRBJ2-1; D is undetermined. Germline-derived CDR1 and CDR2 are ENHRY and SYGVKD. The CDR3 sequence is 13 residues long. Deletions cut 0 bases from V and 8 bases from J, with 8 bases between. The CDR3 spells CAISESGFYEQFF. CDR3 DNA: TGTGCCATCAGTGAGTCCGGATTCTATGAGCAGTTCTTC.

The chain has TRBV6-5 and TRBJ1-4; the D gene is possibly TRBD1 (5 bases). Looked up from germline, CDR1 is MNHEY and CDR2 is SVGAGI. The CDR3 consists of 15 residues. V was clipped by 1 base and J by 7 bases, with 13 bases between them. CDR3 region: CASSYFQGLGEKLFF. As DNA, the CDR3 is TGTGCCAGCAGTTACTTCCAGGGTTTAGGTGAAAAACTGTTTTTT.

This clonotype was detected only a few times. The rearrangement links TRBV20-1 to TRBJ2-7, with D tentatively TRBD1 (5 bases). The CDR3 extends over 14 amino acids. Germline CDR1 and CDR2: DFQATT and SNEGSKA (reference sequence). V was shortened by 1 base and J by 4 bases, with 14 bases between the two germline ends. The CDR3 reads CSARARQGGYEQYF. The CDR3 DNA follows: TGCAGTGCTAGAGCCAGGCAGGGTGGGTACGAGCAGTACTTC.